This TCR beta chain was sequenced for a study of Tregs in tolerant kidney transplant recipients. The nonmyeloablative bone marrow transplants came from related graft donors, with transient mixed chimerism. Here immunoSEQ multiplex PCR was the method, and the copy in TCRdb shows in-frame clones only, minus some. The data hold approximately 81,000 clones, with roughly 91% observed a single time. As to this clone: The target antigen is unknown.

General study findings and limits: Findings come from small patient numbers and require larger validation. Donor-specific Treg expansion exceeded global Treg expansion in tolerant patients, suggesting antigen drive. Expanding Tregs on activated donor B cells appeared to best identify donor-specific TCRbeta clones. No direct test of biological reproducibility was done here.

This CDR3 is built from 15 residues. V was pared by 4 bases and J by 4 bases, with 9 bases of the junction left unmatched. Germline V lookup: CDR1 SGDLS, CDR2 YYNGEE. The sequence derives from a human patient who received a combined kidney and bone marrow transplant. The graft donor may be the source of some T cells. The V and J genes are TRBV9 and TRBJ2-7, with 9 positions matching TRBD2. The sample in question was CD4+ T cells from blood (PBMCs), obtained 24 months after the transplant. In nucleotides, the CDR3 is TGTGCCAGCAGCCTTCGTAGCGGGGGATTGTACGAGCAGTACTTC. Translation gives CASSLRSGGLYEQYF.